Shown below are 29 T cell receptor beta chains from a single sample sequenced in a study of neurological immune-mediated disorders. Stated time point: technical triplicate 1. A single record per CDR3 protein comes from TCRdb applying MiXCR to the 5' RACE reads. In the table there are about 38,000 distinct CDR3 sequences, 11% of which are singletons. Material for sequencing was PBMCs. The source is a man in his sixties with HTLV-1-associated myelopathy (HAM/TSP).

The chain joins TRBV29-1 to TRBJ2-2; 8 nucleotides align to TRBD1. This CDR3 contains 14 residues. V was clipped by 7 bases and J by 3 bases; unmatched bases: 7. CDR1 is SQVTM, CDR2 ANQGSEA, per germline. The chain's CDR3 is CSGRTGRDTGELFF. The DNA for the CDR3 is TGCAGCGGCCGGACAGGGAGAGACACCGGGGAGCTGTTTTTT.

This clonotype has a count of ten or more. The chain employs TRBV20-1 and TRBJ2-7, with 13 nucleotides matching TRBD2. Germline values: CDR1 DFQATT, CDR2 SNEGSKA (reference sequence). The CDR3 spans 17 residues. The V gene end was trimmed by 3 bases and the J gene end by 1 base; junction bases not matched to a gene: 9. The CDR3 coding sequence is TGCAGTGCTAGGGGAGGACTAGCGGGAGCTTCATCCTACGAGCAGTACTTC. It yields the protein CSARGGLAGASSYEQYF.

Of note for this clonotype: An end of the junction does not agree with germline; a read error may underlie this. This chain uses TRBV10-2 with TRBJ1-1; 8 nucleotides match TRBD1. The CDR3 consists of 12 residues. The germline gives CDR1 WSHSY, CDR2 SAAADI. This chain's CDR3 is CASRQGDTKAFF. The CDR3 nucleotides read TGCGCCAGCAGACAGGGGGACACTAAAGCTTTCTTT.

This clonotype was detected many times. The V call is TRBV6-5, the J call TRBJ2-2, with D perhaps TRBD2 (6 bases). CDR3 length: 14 residues. V dropped 6 bases and J dropped 5 bases, with 13 bases sitting between them. Germline V gene data show CDR1 as MNHEY and CDR2 as SVGAGI. CDR3 nucleotides: TGTGCCAGCAGATCGCGGGACCTGACCGGGGAGCTGTTTTTT. This gives the protein CASRSRDLTGELFF.

This clonotype appeared many times. J is TRBJ1-2 and V is TRBV7-9, with D tentatively TRBD1 (5 bases). Per germline, CDR1 SEHNR and CDR2 FQNEAQ (reference sequence). V was clipped by 5 bases and J by 0 bases, with 16 bases between them. The CDR3 loop spans 16 amino acids. The DNA for the CDR3 is TGTGCCAGCAGCGGTCACCGGGGCAAAACTAACTATGGCTACACCTTC. Residues: CASSGHRGKTNYGYTF.

This clonotype was seen many times. V gene TRBV5-6 combines with J gene TRBJ1-2; 9 bases map to TRBD1. Germline V lookup: CDR1 SGHDT, CDR2 YYEEEE. The V gene end was trimmed by 4 bases and the J gene end by 4 bases; junction bases not matched to a gene: 11. The CDR3 runs to 16 residues. CDR3 sequence reads: CASSLEGGQGGYGYTF. CDR3 bases: TGTGCCAGCAGCCTAGAAGGGGGACAGGGCGGCTATGGCTACACCTTC. The whole variable domain, filled in from reference TRBV5-6 and TRBJ1-2, reads DAGVTQSPTHLIKTRGQQVTLRCSPKSGHDTVSWYQQALGQGPQFIFQYYEEEERQRGNFPDRFSGHQFPNYSSELNVNALLLGDSALYLCASSLEGGQGGYGYTFGSGTRLTVV.

This clonotype was picked up many times. This chain links TRBV11-1 with TRBJ2-3; unclear D gene. In germline, CDR1 is SGHAT, CDR2 FQDESV (reference sequence). The CDR3 runs to 14 residues. Deletions cut 5 bases from V and 2 bases from J, with 11 bases between. This chain's CDR3 is CASSPFLATDTQYF. The CDR3 region has the DNA TGTGCCAGCAGCCCATTTCTCGCCACAGATACGCAGTATTTT.

The chain couples TRBV28 to TRBJ2-3; D may correspond to TRBD1 or TRBD2 (5 bases each). This CDR3 is built from 13 residues. Between the trimmed V and J ends, which lost 10 bases and 5 bases, there was a span of 16 bases. Germline values: CDR1 MDHEN, CDR2 SYDVKM. CDR3 protein: CATGRGREDTQYF. As DNA, the CDR3 is TGTGCCACGGGGCGAGGGCGTGAAGATACGCAGTATTTT.

J is TRBJ2-7 and V is TRBV6-5; 7 bases match TRBD1. Germline lookup yields CDR1 MNHEY and CDR2 SVGAGI. CDR3 length: 13 amino acids. Unmatched junction bases numbered 4, after V lost 6 bases and J lost 2 bases. The CDR3 sequence is CASSAGTAYEQYF. The CDR3 DNA is TGTGCCAGCAGCGCCGGGACAGCCTACGAGCAGTACTTC.

This clonotype was counted ten times or more. The V gene is TRBV5-1, the J gene TRBJ2-3; 7 bases map to TRBD2. The CDR3 covers 14 residues. Germline V gives CDR1 SGHRS, CDR2 YFSETQ. With V trimmed by 5 bases and J by 3 bases, 6 bases remained unmatched. The CDR3 nucleotides read TGCGCCAGCAGATCTGGGGAGGGGACAGATACGCAGTATTTT. Amino acid sequence: CASRSGEGTDTQYF.

This clonotype was found many times. This sequence joins TRBV25-1 and TRBJ2-1; the D gene is possibly TRBD2 (6 bases). V was cut by 1 base and J by 0 bases, with 13 bases left in between. The CDR3 sequence is 17 residues long. Germline CDR1 MGHDK, CDR2 SYGVNS. In DNA form, the CDR3 reads TGTGCCAGCAGTGAATCGGGAGCGAAGAACTCCTACAATGAGCAGTTCTTC. Translation gives CASSESGAKNSYNEQFF.

Many counts were recorded for this clonotype. V gene TRBV10-3 combines with J gene TRBJ2-1; 7 bases match TRBD1. Trimming took 5 bases from V and 5 from J; bases not matched to a gene: 6. Looked up from germline, CDR1 is ENHRY and CDR2 is SYGVKD. This CDR3 is 14 amino acids long. The CDR3 spells CAISNAGTDNEQFF. Here the CDR3 DNA reads TGTGCCATCAGTAACGCCGGGACAGACAATGAGCAGTTCTTC.

This clonotype was observed a single time. No DNA is shown, since the ends of the CDR3 on it are uncertain; the CDR3 is the one TCRdb lists. This CDR3 reads CASSFYICSPREETQYF. The rearrangement joins TRBV5-5 to TRBJ2-5; the listed D gene, TRBD2, was not tested against the DNA. A total of 17 residues make up the CDR3, ends included. The germline CDR1 and CDR2 sequences are SGHKS and YYEKEE (reference sequence).

This clonotype appeared many times. As DNA, the CDR3 is TGTGCCAGCTATATCAGCGGGAGTAACACAGATACGCAGTATTTT. It translates to CASYISGSNTDTQYF. V usage is TRBV7-9 and J usage is TRBJ2-3, with 8 bases lining up with TRBD2. Trimming removed 8 bases from V and 2 bases from J; junction bases left unmatched: 9. The CDR3 runs to 15 residues. Germline loops: CDR1 SEHNR, CDR2 FQNEAQ (reference sequence).

This clonotype was detected many times. The chain uses TRBV5-1 and TRBJ2-1, with D possibly TRBD2 on 6 matching bases. This CDR3 is 14 amino acids long. Germline assignment: CDR1 SGHRS and CDR2 YFSETQ. With 3 bases removed from V and 7 bases from J, the gap between germline ends came to 14 bases. The CDR3 DNA reads as TGCGCCAGCAGCTCGGGGGAAATAGGGAATGAGCAGTTCTTC. It is translated as CASSSGEIGNEQFF. Looking up the rest from reference TRBV5-1 and TRBJ2-1 gives the full variable domain: KAGVTQTPRYLIKTRGQQVTLSCSPISGHRSVSWYQQTPGQGLQFLFEYFSETQRNKGNFPGRFSGRQFSNSRSEMNVSTLELGDSALYLCASSSGEIGNEQFFGPGTRLTVL.

In this sample, this clonotype turned up once. This chain joins TRBV9 and TRBJ2-3; 7 positions agree with TRBD2. J lost 2 bases, V lost 1 base, and 7 bases had no gene match. The CDR3 consists of 16 residues. The germline CDR1 and CDR2 sequences are SGDLS and YYNGEE. For the CDR3, the DNA is TGTGCCAGCAGCGTATGGGAGGGCAAAGTCACAGATACGCAGTATTTT. Residues: CASSVWEGKVTDTQYF.

This clonotype was observed at least ten times. V gene TRBV6-6 combines with J gene TRBJ2-7, with D possibly TRBD1 on 6 matching bases. Between the trimmed V and J ends, which lost 0 bases and 7 bases, there was a span of 13 bases. This CDR3 is built from 14 residues. Germline CDR1 and CDR2: MNHNY and SVGAGI (reference sequence). CDR3 sequence (DNA): TGTGCCAGCAGTTACTCGGCAGGGGCGCGTGAGCAGTACTTC. Its translation: CASSYSAGAREQYF.

In this sample, this clonotype turned up many times. The CDR3 is CASSSGGRDRATTSYF. For the CDR3, the DNA is TGCGCCAGCAGCTCTGGAGGGCGGGACAGGGCAACAACGTCCTACTTC. V gene TRBV5-1 combines with J gene TRBJ2-4, with 9 positions matching TRBD1. J was trimmed by 16 bases and V by 3 bases; bases with no gene match: 20. This CDR3 region has 16 residues. The germline gives CDR1 SGHRS, CDR2 YFSETQ. Looking up the rest from reference TRBV5-1 and TRBJ2-4 gives the full variable domain: KAGVTQTPRYLIKTRGQQVTLSCSPISGHRSVSWYQQTPGQGLQFLFEYFSETQRNKGNFPGRFSGRQFSNSRSEMNVSTLELGDSALYLCASSSGGRDRATTSYFGAGTRLSVL.

This clonotype has at least ten counts. V and J are TRBV7-8 and TRBJ2-6, with a tentative D call TRBD2 (6 bases). The germline gives CDR1 SGHVS, CDR2 FQNEAQ. Trimming shortened V by 0 bases and J by 0 bases, and 12 bases separated the two germline ends. The CDR3 loop spans 18 amino acids. The CDR3 region is CASSLASGQSSGANVLTF. CDR3 coding DNA: TGTGCCAGCAGCTTAGCTAGCGGCCAGAGCTCTGGGGCCAACGTCCTGACTTTC.

Worth noting for this clonotype: Relative to the germline gene, one junction end is altered; a read error may explain this. The rearrangement links TRBV30 to TRBJ1-6; possibly TRBD1 for D (5 bases). This CDR3 has 19 amino acids. Germline CDR1 reads GTSNPN; CDR2 reads SVGIG (reference sequence). The CDR3 protein is CVWSVLRGNVGGSNSPLHF. The CDR3 bases are TGTGTCTGGAGTGTACTTCGGGGGAATGTCGGGGGTAGTAATTCACCCCTCCACTTT.

This clonotype was detected ten times or more. The V and J genes are TRBV6-1 and TRBJ2-1, with D perhaps matching TRBD1 or TRBD2 (5 bases each). The CDR3 extends over 15 amino acids. Trimming stripped 7 bases from V and 0 bases from J, with 13 bases between. CDR1 MNHNS and CDR2 SASEGT come from the germline V gene. The CDR3 nucleotides read TGTGCCAGCACCCCCTGGGGGAGCTCCTACAATGAGCAGTTCTTC. It codes for CASTPWGSSYNEQFF.

By sample share, this clonotype is medium-sized. The chain joins TRBV15 to TRBJ2-3; tentative D call: TRBD1 (6 bases). CDR3 length: 13 residues. The germline gives CDR1 LNHNV, CDR2 YYDKDF (reference sequence). V was trimmed by 0 bases and J by 7 bases, leaving 8 bases between them. CDR3 sequence: CATSREGTNTQYF. The CDR3 region has the DNA TGTGCCACCAGCAGAGAAGGGACAAATACGCAGTATTTT. Looking up the rest from reference TRBV15 and TRBJ2-3 gives the full variable domain: DAMVIQNPRYQVTQFGKPVTLSCSQTLNHNVMYWYQQKSSQAPKLLFHYYDKDFNNEADTPDNFQSRRPNTSFCFLDIRSPGLGDTAMYLCATSREGTNTQYFGPGTRLTVL.

Many counts were recorded for this clonotype. The chain uses TRBV12-3 or TRBV12-4 and TRBJ2-1, with D maybe TRBD2 (5 bases). There are 14 residues in the CDR3. V dropped 3 bases and J dropped 10 bases, with 16 bases sitting between them. The chain's CDR3 is CASSLVEAGIEQFF. CDR3 nucleotide sequence: TGTGCCAGCAGTTTGGTGGAGGCAGGCATCGAGCAGTTCTTC.

This clonotype showed up many times. The chain combines TRBV19 with TRBJ2-6; 10 bases are a match to TRBD1. After removal of 10 bases from V and 0 bases from J, the junction contained 12 bases not matched to a gene. The germline V gene encodes CDR1 LNHDA and CDR2 SQIVND (reference sequence). The CDR3 is 18 amino acids. The CDR3 sequence: CATSRDRGSSSGANVLTF. CDR3 sequence (DNA): TGTGCCACCTCAAGGGACAGGGGATCGAGCTCTGGGGCCAACGTCCTGACTTTC.

This clonotype was seen ten or more times. The CDR3 DNA reads TGTGCCAGCAGTCCCATAACTAGCGGGTACAATGAGCAGTTCTTC. This encodes CASSPITSGYNEQFF. The V call is TRBV27, the J call TRBJ2-1, with 9 bases fitting TRBD2. The CDR3 has 15 amino acids. After removal of 5 bases from V and 4 bases from J, the junction contained 6 bases not matched to a gene. Germline CDR1 MNHEY, CDR2 SMNVEV (reference sequence).

This clonotype was counted ten times or more. The chain joins TRBV19 to TRBJ2-2; the match to TRBD2 covers 10 bases. Germline values: CDR1 LNHDA, CDR2 SQIVND (reference sequence). The CDR3 totals 16 residues. The J segment lost 6 bases and the V segment lost 3 bases, leaving 7 bases of the junction unmatched. The DNA for the CDR3 is TGTGCCAGTAGTATCTCGGCTAGCGGGAGTTCCGGGGAGCTGTTTTTT. Its translation is CASSISASGSSGELFF.

The gene calls are TRBV20-1 and TRBJ1-5; D possibly corresponds to TRBD1 (5 bases). The germline gives CDR1 DFQATT, CDR2 SNEGSKA (reference sequence). Trimming took 0 bases from V and 6 from J, leaving 15 bases between them. This CDR3 has 15 residues. DNA for the CDR3: TGCAGTGCTAGAGATCAGGGCCAGGGTGGTCAGCCCCAGCATTTT. Protein product: CSARDQGQGGQPQHF.

This clonotype was counted ten times or more. The genes are TRBV20-1 and TRBJ2-2, with 8 bases that match TRBD1. The CDR3 extends over 14 amino acids. Germline CDR1 DFQATT, CDR2 SNEGSKA (reference sequence). V shed 0 bases and J 6 bases; nucleotides not matched to a gene: 3. CDR3 sequence reads: CSARDNRGAGELFF. The CDR3 DNA follows: TGCAGTGCTAGAGATAACAGGGGGGCCGGGGAGCTGTTTTTT.

In this sample, this clonotype turned up many times. The J gene is TRBJ1-6, the V gene TRBV19, with D tentatively TRBD1 (6 bases). CDR3 size: 13 residues. Germline assignment: CDR1 LNHDA and CDR2 SQIVND (reference sequence). V lost 11 bases and J lost 10, with 18 bases in between. This chain's CDR3 is CAGGGGPGSPLHF. In DNA form, the CDR3 reads TGTGCCGGTGGGGGCGGACCCGGGTCACCCCTCCACTTT.